These 5 T cell receptor beta chains share one sample of origin, sequenced in a study of radiotherapy plus CTLA-4 blockade in lung cancer. Assay: immunoSEQ multiplex PCR; the TCRdb copy retains only in-frame clones and omits some. The top ten hold around 8% of the sample, which has about 28,000 clones, 65% to 80% seen once. Sequenced here: peripheral blood, sampled from a patient treated with radiotherapy plus ipilimumab. These receptor sequences come from a human donor with non-small cell lung cancer who had stable disease on radiotherapy plus ipilimumab.

This clone was picked up a small number of times. The chain is built from TRBV11-2 and TRBJ2-3, with 10 bases matching TRBD2. The J segment lost 1 base and the V segment lost 3 bases, leaving 4 bases of the junction unmatched. The CDR3 loop spans 16 amino acids. CDR1 and CDR2 from the germline V gene are SGHAT and FQNNGV. CDR3 protein: CASSFERGGGTDTQYF. CDR3 coding DNA: TGTGCCAGCAGCTTCGAGCGGGGGGGCGGCACAGATACGCAGTATTTT.

The rearrangement links TRBV30 to TRBJ1-1; D gene unclear. Germline values: CDR1 GTSNPN, CDR2 SVGIG (reference sequence). The CDR3 extends over 13 amino acids. The V gene lost 0 bases and the J gene lost 6 bases, with 11 bases spanning the gap. CDR3 bases: TGTGCCTGGAGTGTCGGGATCGGCGCTGAAGCTTTCTTT. This sequence encodes CAWSVGIGAEAFF.

The V call is TRBV9, the J call TRBJ2-2, with 7 bases matching TRBD2. This CDR3 is 15 amino acids long. J lost 1 base, V lost 7 bases, and 7 bases had no gene match. CDR1 SGDLS and CDR2 YYNGEE come from the germline V gene. The DNA of the CDR3 is TGTGCCAGCGCCCGGGGAGGGTTGAACACCGGGGAGCTGTTTTTT. As protein: CASARGGLNTGELFF.

J is TRBJ2-7 and V is TRBV6-6; D is undetermined. Germline V gene lookup returns CDR1 MNHNY and CDR2 SVGAGI (reference sequence). This CDR3 is 11 amino acids long. Trimming took off 5 bases at V and 3 bases at J, with 5 bases between the two ends. The DNA for the CDR3 is TGTGCCAGCAGTGATTTCTACGAGCAGTACTTC. Its translation is CASSDFYEQYF.

V gene TRBV6-1 combines with J gene TRBJ2-7, with TRBD1 matching over 9 bases. The CDR3 contains 15 residues. Unmatched junction bases numbered 3, after V lost 0 bases and J lost 3 bases. Germline V gene lookup returns CDR1 MNHNS and CDR2 SASEGT. The CDR3: CASSEALGQGYEQYV. The CDR3 DNA is TGTGCCAGCAGTGAAGCGCTGGGACAGGGCTACGAGCAGTACGTC.